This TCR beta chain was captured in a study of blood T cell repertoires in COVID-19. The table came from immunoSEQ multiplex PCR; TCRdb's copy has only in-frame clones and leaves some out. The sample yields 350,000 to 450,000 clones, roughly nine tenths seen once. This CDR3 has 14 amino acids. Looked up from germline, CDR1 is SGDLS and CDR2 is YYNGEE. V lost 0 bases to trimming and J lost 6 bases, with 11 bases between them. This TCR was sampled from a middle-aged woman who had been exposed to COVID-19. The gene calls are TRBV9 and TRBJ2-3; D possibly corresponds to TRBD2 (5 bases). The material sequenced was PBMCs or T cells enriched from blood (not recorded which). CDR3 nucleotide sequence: TGTGCCAGCAGCGTAGGGCGGGTCTGGGATACGCAGTATTTT. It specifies CASSVGRVWDTQYF.